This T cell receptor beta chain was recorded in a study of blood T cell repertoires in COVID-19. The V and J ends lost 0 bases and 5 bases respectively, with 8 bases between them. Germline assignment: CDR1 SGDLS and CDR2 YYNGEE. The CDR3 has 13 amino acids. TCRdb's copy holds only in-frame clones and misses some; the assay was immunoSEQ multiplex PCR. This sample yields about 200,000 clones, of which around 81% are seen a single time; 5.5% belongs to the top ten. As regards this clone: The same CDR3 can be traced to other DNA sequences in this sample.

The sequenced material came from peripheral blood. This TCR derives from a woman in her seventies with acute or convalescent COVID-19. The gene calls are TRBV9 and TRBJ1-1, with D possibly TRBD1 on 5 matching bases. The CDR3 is CASSVGRGTEAFF. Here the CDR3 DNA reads TGTGCCAGCAGCGTAGGGCGGGGGACTGAAGCTTTCTTT.